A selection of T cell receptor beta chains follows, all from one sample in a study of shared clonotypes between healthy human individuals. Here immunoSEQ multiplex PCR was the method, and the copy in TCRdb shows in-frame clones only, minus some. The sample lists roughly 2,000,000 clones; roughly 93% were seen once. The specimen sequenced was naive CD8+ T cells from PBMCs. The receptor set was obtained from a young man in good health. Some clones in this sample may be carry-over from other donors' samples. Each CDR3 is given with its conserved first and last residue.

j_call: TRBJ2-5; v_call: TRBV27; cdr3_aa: CASSRDSLQETQYF
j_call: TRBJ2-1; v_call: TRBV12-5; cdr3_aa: CASGLAGTVHNEQFF
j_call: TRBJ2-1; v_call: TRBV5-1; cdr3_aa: CASSWTSGSGNEQFF
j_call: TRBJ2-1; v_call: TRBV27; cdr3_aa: CASRLGHSTSYNEQFF
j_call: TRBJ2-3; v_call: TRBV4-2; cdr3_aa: CASSQVAGGVVDTQYF
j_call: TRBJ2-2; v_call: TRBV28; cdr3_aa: CASSLGPSGIAGELFF
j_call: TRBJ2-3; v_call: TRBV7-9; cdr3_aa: CASSPRQGSTDTQYF
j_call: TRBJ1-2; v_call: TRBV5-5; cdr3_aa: CASSLDGTGGYYGYTF
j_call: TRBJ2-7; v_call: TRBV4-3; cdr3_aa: CASSPAASGGRTYEQYF
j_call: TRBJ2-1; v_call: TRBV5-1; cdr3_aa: CASSSPRREQFF
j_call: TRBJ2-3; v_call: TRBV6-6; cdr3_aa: CASSSTGGTDTQYF
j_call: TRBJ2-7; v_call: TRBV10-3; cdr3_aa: CAIRVLTSGRAGYEQYF
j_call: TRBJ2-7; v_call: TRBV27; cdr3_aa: CASAILGGYEQYF
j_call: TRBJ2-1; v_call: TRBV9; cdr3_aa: CASSVAGGSYNEQFF
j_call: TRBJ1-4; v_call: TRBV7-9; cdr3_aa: CASSPSDGIREKLFF
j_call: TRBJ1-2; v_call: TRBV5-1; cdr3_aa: CASSFPGTFYGYTF
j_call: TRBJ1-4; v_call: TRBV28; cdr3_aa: CASNPRPEPNEKLFF
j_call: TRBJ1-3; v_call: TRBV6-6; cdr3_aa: CASSYSFDYTIYF
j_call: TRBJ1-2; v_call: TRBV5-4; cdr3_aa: CASSPAGQASYGYTF
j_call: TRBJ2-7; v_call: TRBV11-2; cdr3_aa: CASSSTVASYEQYF
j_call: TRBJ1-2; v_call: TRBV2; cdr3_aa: CASSDVNRGHGYTF
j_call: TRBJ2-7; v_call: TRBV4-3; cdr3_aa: CASSQYYPSPRGQTLYEQYF
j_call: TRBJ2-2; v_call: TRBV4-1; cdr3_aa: CASSQYEAGAGTGELFF
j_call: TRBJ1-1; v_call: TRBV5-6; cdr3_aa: CASSWAGNTEAFF
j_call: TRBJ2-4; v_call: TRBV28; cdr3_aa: CASSFSDREAKNIQYF
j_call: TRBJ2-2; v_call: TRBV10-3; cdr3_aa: CAIARSPLIDSENTGELFF
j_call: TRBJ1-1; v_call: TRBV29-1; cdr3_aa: CSAQDSGGMNTEAFF
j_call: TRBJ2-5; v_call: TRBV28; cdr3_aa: CASSDRLAGRETQYF
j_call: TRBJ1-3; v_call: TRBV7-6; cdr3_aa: CASSWDRNTIYF
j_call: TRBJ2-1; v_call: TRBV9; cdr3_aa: CASSPRSGNEQFF
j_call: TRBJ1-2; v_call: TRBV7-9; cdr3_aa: CASSLEAGYGYTF
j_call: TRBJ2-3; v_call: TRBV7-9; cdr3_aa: CASSPRVTDTQYF
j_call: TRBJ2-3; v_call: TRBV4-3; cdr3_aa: CASSPTSGRALSTDTQYF
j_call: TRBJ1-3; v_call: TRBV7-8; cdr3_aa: CASTAGNTIYF
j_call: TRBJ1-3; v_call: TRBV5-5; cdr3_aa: CASSEDSNGNTIYF
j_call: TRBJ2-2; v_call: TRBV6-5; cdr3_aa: CASTRTGAATGELFF
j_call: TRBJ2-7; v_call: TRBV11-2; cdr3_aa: CASSLEAASYEQYF
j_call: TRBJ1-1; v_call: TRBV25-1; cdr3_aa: CASSAMGRFRREDTEAFF
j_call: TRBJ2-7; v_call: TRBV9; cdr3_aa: CASSHGQSYEQYF
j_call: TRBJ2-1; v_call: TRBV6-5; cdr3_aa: CASSYWGSEQFF
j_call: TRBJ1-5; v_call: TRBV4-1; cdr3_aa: CASSHPQGVLNQPQHF
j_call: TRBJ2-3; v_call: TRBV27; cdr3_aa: CASSLIVSGTDTQYF
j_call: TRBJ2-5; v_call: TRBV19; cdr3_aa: CASTPRQKQETQYF
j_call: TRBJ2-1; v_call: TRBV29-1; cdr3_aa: CSVEALRGEQFF
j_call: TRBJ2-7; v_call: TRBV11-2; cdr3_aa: CASSFGRGYEQYF
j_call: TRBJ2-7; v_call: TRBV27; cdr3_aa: CASSLYPTSAISYEQYF
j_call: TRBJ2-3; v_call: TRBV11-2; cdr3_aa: CASSPPARGTSTDTQYF
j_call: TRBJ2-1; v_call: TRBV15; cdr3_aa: CATSRGVSNEQFF
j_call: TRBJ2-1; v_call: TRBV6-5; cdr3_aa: CASGTGLPYNEQFF
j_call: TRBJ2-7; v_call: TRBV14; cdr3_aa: CASRGDGSYEQYF
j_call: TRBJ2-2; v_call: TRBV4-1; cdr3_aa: CASSQDTGTANTGELFF
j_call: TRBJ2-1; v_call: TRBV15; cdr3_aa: CATSSANSNEQFF